This T cell receptor beta chain is from a study of T cells after yellow fever vaccination. Study-wide background: Low-cell-number fractions underwent preparation using SMART-Seq v4 Ultra Low Input. Overall study findings and caveats: Nearly all vaccine-responding clonotypes were undetectable in sorted memory subsets on day 0. Clonotypes appearing in both CD4 and CD8 compartments existed, and their share was small. From the bulk population, abundant clonotypes could contaminate and appear within FACS-sorted repertoires.

CDR3 length equals 11 residues. Germline V gene sequence: CDR1 SGHTA, CDR2 FQGNSA. Between the trimmed V and J ends, which lost 5 bases and 3 bases, there was a span of 5 bases. TCRdb reprocessed the 5' RACE reads via MiXCR and lists one record per CDR3 protein. The sample holds about 45,000 distinct CDR3 sequences, 5.5% to 8% seen once. There are a few counts of this clonotype. The chain combines TRBV7-2 with TRBJ2-7; D is unresolved. The material was PBMCs, either bulk or a sorted T-cell subset (CD4+, CD8+, memory, or dextramer-sorted; not recorded which), obtained 45 days after the yellow fever booster vaccination. The clonotype originates from a man aged 25 to 40 who received the YFV17D yellow fever vaccine. The CDR3 sequence: CASSTVYEQYF. As DNA, the CDR3 is TGTGCCAGCAGCACAGTCTACGAGCAGTACTTC.